Described below is a single TCR beta chain sequence and its context. These data originate in a study of blood T cell repertoires in COVID-19. Study-level background: The United States, Italy and Spain supplied acute and convalescent COVID-19 samples. Sample material is recorded as cDNA or gDNA derived from T cells, B-cell-depleted T cells, or PBMCs.

The germline CDR1 and CDR2 sequences are KGHSH and LQKENI. V was pared by 2 bases and J by 1 base, with 11 bases between. There are 15 residues in the CDR3. Study processing details: Counts of nucleated cells, estimated from reference gene primer amplification, were obtained. Sequenced by immunoSEQ multiplex PCR; TCRdb stores in-frame clones only, minus some. V and J calls and clone size are given by that table; D and trimming were obtained from the DNA. The sample lists tens of thousands of clones; 75% to 90% were seen once. The genes are TRBV18 and TRBJ1-1; D is ambiguous. The sequence came from a young man with acute or convalescent COVID-19. Source material: peripheral blood. The CDR3 nucleotides are TGTGCCAGCTCACCATTTAGGCAGGAGAACACTGAAGCTTTCTTT. Its translation: CASSPFRQENTEAFF.